Listed below are T cell receptor beta chains from one sample, sequenced in a study of cytomegalovirus exposure and HLA in healthy donors. The table came from immunoSEQ multiplex PCR; TCRdb's copy has only in-frame clones and leaves some out. The sample lists some 140,000 clones, approximately 77% occurring once. The sequenced material came from PBMCs. These receptors were collected from a woman in her forties in good health and CMV-seronegative. Each CDR3 is given with its conserved first and last residue. Each record gives: D gene, V gene, J gene, clone size, CDR3 DNA, CDR3 protein. D genes are given only for firm matches. Size values are once, few and many counts, or a class for expanded clones, and some rows have none.

D gene: NA; V gene: TRBV18; J gene: TRBJ1-1; clone size: NA; CDR3 DNA: TGTGCCAGCTCACAAAGAGACGGGGGTCTGGTGAACACTGAAGCTTTCTTT; CDR3 protein: CASSQRDGGLVNTEAFF
D gene: TRBD1; V gene: TRBV6-4; J gene: TRBJ1-2; clone size: NA; CDR3 DNA: TGTGCCAGCGGGGACAGCTATGGCTACACCTTC; CDR3 protein: CASGDSYGYTF
D gene: TRBD2; V gene: TRBV5-1; J gene: TRBJ2-2; clone size: NA; CDR3 DNA: TGCGCCAGCAGCGACGAACTAGCGGGGGTACCCTTGGGGACCGGGGAGCTGTTTTTT; CDR3 protein: CASSDELAGVPLGTGELFF
D gene: NA; V gene: TRBV5-1; J gene: TRBJ1-4; clone size: NA; CDR3 DNA: TGCGCCAGCAGCCGGGGGAGCATTAATGAAAAACTGTTTTTT; CDR3 protein: CASSRGSINEKLFF
D gene: TRBD1; V gene: TRBV5-1; J gene: TRBJ2-1; clone size: few; CDR3 DNA: TGCGCCAGCAGCTTGTTGGTGGTCGGGACAGGTGGCAACAATGAGCAGTTCTTC; CDR3 protein: CASSLLVVGTGGNNEQFF
D gene: NA; V gene: TRBV5-1; J gene: TRBJ1-2; clone size: NA; CDR3 DNA: TGCGCCAGCAGGGTGACTCCCACCCTTGACTATGGCTACACCTTC; CDR3 protein: CASRVTPTLDYGYTF
D gene: TRBD1; V gene: TRBV5-1; J gene: TRBJ2-7; clone size: NA; CDR3 DNA: TGCGCCAGCAGCATGGGGGGACAGGGGGTTTACGAGCAGTACTTC; CDR3 protein: CASSMGGQGVYEQYF
D gene: TRBD1; V gene: TRBV5-4; J gene: TRBJ2-2; clone size: few; CDR3 DNA: TGTGCCAGCAGGGAGGACAGGGGGCGCGTCACCGGGGAGCTGTTTTTT; CDR3 protein: CASREDRGRVTGELFF
D gene: NA; V gene: TRBV18; J gene: TRBJ1-3; clone size: NA; CDR3 DNA: TGTGCCAGCTCGGCACAGAGCTCTGGAAACACCATATATTTT; CDR3 protein: CASSAQSSGNTIYF
D gene: TRBD1; V gene: TRBV5-4; J gene: TRBJ1-4; clone size: NA; CDR3 DNA: TGTGCCAGCAGCAGATGGACAGGGGGCGGAGAGGGGGAGGAAAAACTGTTTTTT; CDR3 protein: CASSRWTGGGEGEEKLFF
D gene: TRBD2; V gene: TRBV7-8; J gene: TRBJ2-1; clone size: NA; CDR3 DNA: TGTGCCAGCAGCTCGTTCCTGAGCGGGGGGGCAGGTGAGCAGTTCTTC; CDR3 protein: CASSSFLSGGAGEQFF
D gene: NA; V gene: TRBV4-3; J gene: TRBJ1-2; clone size: NA; CDR3 DNA: TGCGCCAGCAGCCAAGATCAGGGCGACTATGGCTACACCTTC; CDR3 protein: CASSQDQGDYGYTF
D gene: TRBD1; V gene: TRBV19; J gene: TRBJ2-3; clone size: once; CDR3 DNA: TGTGCCAGTTCCCCGGGACAGGGAAGCACAGATACGCAGTATTTT; CDR3 protein: CASSPGQGSTDTQYF
D gene: TRBD2; V gene: TRBV19; J gene: TRBJ2-1; clone size: NA; CDR3 DNA: TGTGCCAGTAGCCTTAGACTAGCGGGGGGATACAATGAGCAGTTCTTC; CDR3 protein: CASSLRLAGGYNEQFF
D gene: NA; V gene: TRBV6-4; J gene: TRBJ1-4; clone size: few; CDR3 DNA: TGTGCCAGCTCCCGGGGTACCGCAACTAATGAAAAACTGTTTTTT; CDR3 protein: CASSRGTATNEKLFF
D gene: NA; V gene: TRBV5-1; J gene: TRBJ2-5; clone size: NA; CDR3 DNA: TGCGCCAGCAGCCCCATGGCAGGGGGGAGAGGAGAGACCCAGTACTTC; CDR3 protein: CASSPMAGGRGETQYF
D gene: TRBD2; V gene: TRBV5-1; J gene: TRBJ2-5; clone size: NA; CDR3 DNA: TGCGCCAGCCAGCCGGGGGGGCGGGAGACCCAGTACTTC; CDR3 protein: CASQPGGRETQYF
D gene: TRBD2; V gene: TRBV27; J gene: TRBJ2-3; clone size: few; CDR3 DNA: TGTGCCAGCAGTTTTCGACTAGCGGGGGGATCACAGACTACGCAGTATTTT; CDR3 protein: CASSFRLAGGSQTTQYF
D gene: TRBD1; V gene: TRBV29-1; J gene: TRBJ1-2; clone size: NA; CDR3 DNA: TGCAGCGCCCTGGGGGACAGGGGTAGCTACACCTTC; CDR3 protein: CSALGDRGSYTF
D gene: TRBD1; V gene: TRBV7-8; J gene: TRBJ1-2; clone size: NA; CDR3 DNA: TGTGCCAGCAGCAAAGGACAGGTCGACTATGGCTACACCTTC; CDR3 protein: CASSKGQVDYGYTF
D gene: NA; V gene: TRBV5-4; J gene: TRBJ2-7; clone size: NA; CDR3 DNA: TGTGCCAGCAGCTTAAGTGGTGGGCCCTACGAGCAGTACTTC; CDR3 protein: CASSLSGGPYEQYF